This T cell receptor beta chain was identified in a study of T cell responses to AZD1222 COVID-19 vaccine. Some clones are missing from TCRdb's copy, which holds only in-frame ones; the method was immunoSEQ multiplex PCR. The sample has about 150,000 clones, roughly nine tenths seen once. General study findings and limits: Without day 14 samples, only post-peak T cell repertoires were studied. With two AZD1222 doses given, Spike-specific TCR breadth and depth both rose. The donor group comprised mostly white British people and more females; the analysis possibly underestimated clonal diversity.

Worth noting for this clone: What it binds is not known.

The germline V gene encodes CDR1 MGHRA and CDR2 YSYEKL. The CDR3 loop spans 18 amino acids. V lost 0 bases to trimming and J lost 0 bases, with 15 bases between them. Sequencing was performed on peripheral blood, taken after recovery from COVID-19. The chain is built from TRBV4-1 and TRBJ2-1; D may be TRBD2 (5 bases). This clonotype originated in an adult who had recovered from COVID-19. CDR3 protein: CASSQEFGSGSSYNEQFF. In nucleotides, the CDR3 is TGCGCCAGCAGCCAAGAGTTCGGCTCGGGAAGCTCCTACAATGAGCAGTTCTTC.